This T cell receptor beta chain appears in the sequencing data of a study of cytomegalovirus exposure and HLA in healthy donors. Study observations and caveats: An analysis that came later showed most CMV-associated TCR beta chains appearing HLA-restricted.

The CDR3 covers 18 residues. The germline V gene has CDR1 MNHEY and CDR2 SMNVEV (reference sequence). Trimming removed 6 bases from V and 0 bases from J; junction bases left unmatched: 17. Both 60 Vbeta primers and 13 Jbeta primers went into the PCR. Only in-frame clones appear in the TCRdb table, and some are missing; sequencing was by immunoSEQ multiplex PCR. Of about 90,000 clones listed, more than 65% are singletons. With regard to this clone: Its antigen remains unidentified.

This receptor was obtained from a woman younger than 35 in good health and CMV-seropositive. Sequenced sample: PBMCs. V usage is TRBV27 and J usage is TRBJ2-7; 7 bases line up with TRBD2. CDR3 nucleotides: TGTGCCAGCAGACCGGACCGTGGGGCTAGCGGTCCCTCCTACGAGCAGTACTTC. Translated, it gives CASRPDRGASGPSYEQYF.